The 20 T cell receptor beta chains below all came from one sample that was sequenced in a study of cytomegalovirus exposure and HLA in healthy donors. Vbeta (60) and Jbeta (13) primers were used in the PCR. Profiled with immunoSEQ multiplex PCR; TCRdb holds only in-frame clones, not every one. The sample carries 75,000 to 90,000 clones, roughly a tenth recorded once. Sequencing input: PBMCs. The receptors shown here come from a man aged 55-75 years in good health and CMV-seropositive.

The chain links TRBV27 to TRBJ1-1; TRBD1 matches 9 bases. Germline loops: CDR1 MNHEY, CDR2 SMNVEV (reference sequence). The CDR3 has 14 amino acids. Trimming took 5 bases from V and 10 from J; bases not matched to a gene: 11. The CDR3 DNA reads as TGTGCCAGCAGTACTCGGGACAGGGACCTGGGAGCTTTCTTT. Its translation: CASSTRDRDLGAFF.

The chain has TRBV28 and TRBJ2-5; 10 positions match TRBD2. Germline V lookup: CDR1 MDHEN, CDR2 SYDVKM. CDR3 length: 17 residues. The ends lost 4 bases at V and 2 bases at J; junction bases unmatched: 10. The chain's CDR3 is CASSSGLAETVQETQYF. CDR3 DNA: TGTGCCAGCAGTTCTGGACTAGCGGAGACTGTACAAGAGACCCAGTACTTC.

The rearrangement links TRBV27 to TRBJ1-3, with D possibly being TRBD1 (6 bases). Germline loops: CDR1 MNHEY, CDR2 SMNVEV (reference sequence). The CDR3 consists of 13 residues. V was pared by 7 bases and J by 4 bases, with 11 bases between. The CDR3 loop reads CASKGTPGNTIYF. The DNA of the CDR3 is TGTGCCAGCAAAGGGACACCGGGAAACACCATATATTTT.

Concerning this clone itself: Relative to the germline gene, one junction end is altered; a read error may explain this. The chain has TRBV7-7 and TRBJ1-2; 8 bases are a match to TRBD1. Germline V gene lookup returns CDR1 SSHAT and CDR2 FNYEAQ (reference sequence). The CDR3 totals 14 residues. For the CDR3, the DNA is TGTGCTAGCAGCCCGATGGACAGGGTAGAAGGCTACACCTTC. This gives the protein CASSPMDRVEGYTF.

The V gene is TRBV10-3, the J gene TRBJ2-3, with D uncertain. Per the germline V gene, CDR1 is ENHRY and CDR2 is SYGVKD. The CDR3 has 12 amino acids. The V end lost 9 bases, the J end lost 1 base, and 8 bases lay between the germline ends. CDR3 coding DNA: TGTGCCATACAGTCGGGCACAGATACGCAGTATTTT. Translated, it gives CAIQSGTDTQYF.

A few counts support this clone. V and J are TRBV6-6 and TRBJ1-2, with 7 bases fitting TRBD1. This CDR3 is built from 13 residues. The germline CDR1 and CDR2 sequences are MNHNY and SVGAGI (reference sequence). The junction had 4 bases not matched to a gene; V was cut back by 6 bases and J by 3 bases. CDR3 protein: CASSPDRDYGYTF. CDR3 coding DNA: TGTGCCAGCAGCCCAGACAGGGACTATGGCTACACCTTC.

The chain recombines TRBV18 with TRBJ2-7; no clear D. The CDR3 covers 13 residues. Looked up from germline, CDR1 is KGHSH and CDR2 is LQKENI. The CDR3 DNA reads TGTGCCAGCTCACCAAGCCCACAGTCAGCAATCGACGTC. Translation gives CASSPSPQSAIDV.

This clone came up a few times. V gene TRBV29-1 combines with J gene TRBJ1-4, with 7 bases identical to TRBD1. CDR3 length equals 15 residues. The junction had 8 bases not matched to a gene; V was cut back by 7 bases and J by 0 bases. Per the germline V gene, CDR1 is SQVTM and CDR2 is ANQGSEA. The CDR3 region is CSATGDIATNEKLFF. DNA for the CDR3: TGCAGCGCCACAGGGGATATTGCAACTAATGAAAAACTGTTTTTT. The complete variable domain, with remaining parts taken from reference TRBV29-1 and TRBJ1-4, reads SAVISQKPSRDICQRGTSLTIQCQVDSQVTMMFWYRQQPGQSLTLIATANQGSEATYESGFVIDKFPISRPNLTFSTLTVSNMSPEDSSIYLCSATGDIATNEKLFFGSGTQLSVL.

About this clone: Other DNA sequences of this sample code for an identical CDR3. This chain links TRBV27 with TRBJ2-7; 10 positions match TRBD2. The CDR3 totals 17 residues. The ends lost 6 bases at V and 2 bases at J; junction bases unmatched: 13. CDR1 and CDR2 from the germline V gene are MNHEY and SMNVEV (reference sequence). This chain's CDR3 is CASRRRTGTSAAYEQYF. In DNA, the CDR3 is TGTGCCAGCAGACGGCGAACCGGGACTAGCGCCGCCTACGAGCAGTACTTC.

This clone has only a few counts. The rearrangement joins TRBV11-2 to TRBJ2-2, with TRBD2 as a possible D gene (5 bases). The CDR3 sequence is 14 residues long. Per germline, CDR1 SGHAT and CDR2 FQNNGV. Between the trimmed V and J ends, which lost 4 bases and 5 bases, there was a span of 11 bases. CDR3 sequence: CASSSLRGTGELFF. CDR3 sequence (DNA): TGTGCCAGCAGCTCCTTACGGGGAACCGGGGAGCTGTTTTTT.

The chain combines TRBV20-1 with TRBJ1-2; 7 nucleotides agree with TRBD1. This CDR3 spans 11 amino acids. The V gene's germline CDR1 is DFQATT and CDR2 SNEGSKA (reference sequence). The trim removed 6 bases at V and 9 bases at J, leaving 7 bases unmatched. The CDR3 DNA sequence: TGCAGTGCAAAGCGACAGGGCCGCTACACCTTC. This sequence encodes CSAKRQGRYTF.

This chain uses TRBV5-4 with TRBJ1-1, with D possibly TRBD1 on 5 matching bases. CDR1 is SGHNT and CDR2 is YYREEE in the germline V gene (reference sequence). Trimming cost V 1 base and J 1 base, with 8 bases left between them. The CDR3 spans 14 residues. CDR3 loop: CASSLWGSNTEAFF. Written as DNA, the CDR3 is TGTGCCAGCAGCTTGTGGGGCTCGAACACTGAAGCTTTCTTT.

The chain carries TRBV5-1 and TRBJ1-6; D ambiguous. Trimming took 3 bases from V and 0 from J, leaving 16 bases between them. Germline assignment: CDR1 SGHRS and CDR2 YFSETQ. CDR3 size: 18 residues. In DNA, the CDR3 is TGCGCCAGCAGCTCACTACTTCCAGAGAGCTCCTATAATTCACCCCTCCACTTT. Amino acid sequence: CASSSLLPESSYNSPLHF.

This clone was seen a handful of times. The chain couples TRBV5-1 to TRBJ2-5; 8 bases agree with TRBD2. Germline-derived CDR1 and CDR2 are SGHRS and YFSETQ. V was pared by 0 bases and J by 5 bases, with 0 bases of the junction left unmatched. The CDR3 loop spans 13 amino acids. This CDR3 is CASSLASGETQYF. CDR3 nucleotides: TGCGCCAGCAGCTTGGCTAGCGGGGAGACCCAGTACTTC. Complete variable domain (other parts from reference TRBV5-1 and TRBJ2-5): KAGVTQTPRYLIKTRGQQVTLSCSPISGHRSVSWYQQTPGQGLQFLFEYFSETQRNKGNFPGRFSGRQFSNSRSEMNVSTLELGDSALYLCASSLASGETQYFGPGTRLLVL.

V is TRBV12-5 and J is TRBJ2-5; D gene uncertain. The J call is uncertain, as TRBJ2-7 better fits the DNA end. The CDR3 is 12 residues long. Germline V gives CDR1 LGHNT, CDR2 FRNRAP. The CDR3 DNA reads as TGTGCTAGTGGTCTCAACTCCTACGAGCAGTACTTC. It encodes CASGLNSYEQYF.

This clone showed up just a few times. V usage is TRBV5-4 and J usage is TRBJ2-5; TRBD1 might be the D (5 bases). The V gene's germline CDR1 is SGHNT and CDR2 YYREEE (reference sequence). The V and J ends lost 3 bases and 3 bases respectively, with 18 bases between them. CDR3 size: 16 residues. The chain's CDR3 is CASSSGEDTYKETQYF. The CDR3 region has the DNA TGTGCCAGCAGCTCCGGAGAGGACACCTACAAAGAGACCCAGTACTTC.

The chain couples TRBV11-2 to TRBJ2-3, with D hard to call. Germline CDR1 is SGHAT and CDR2 is FQNNGV. Trimming removed 4 bases from V and 4 bases from J, with 21 bases in between. The CDR3 loop spans 17 amino acids. Here the CDR3 reads CASSSRGGANTADTQYF. Here the CDR3 DNA reads TGTGCCAGCAGCTCTAGAGGCGGCGCCAACACGGCAGATACGCAGTATTTT.

The chain recombines TRBV7-2 with TRBJ2-2; D not certain. The CDR3 covers 14 residues. The V end lost 2 bases, the J end lost 4 bases, and 8 bases lay between the germline ends. Germline V gene data show CDR1 as SGHTA and CDR2 as FQGNSA. CDR3 nucleotides: TGTGCCAGCAGCTTATATCGTTCCACCGGGGAGCTGTTTTTT. Residues: CASSLYRSTGELFF. Full variable domain (remainder filled in from reference TRBV7-2 and TRBJ2-2): GAGVSQSPSNKVTEKGKDVELRCDPISGHTALYWYRQSLGQGLEFLIYFQGNSAPDKSGLPSDRFSAERTGGSVSTLTIQRTQQEDSAVYLCASSLYRSTGELFFGEGSRLTVL.

This chain joins TRBV6-6 and TRBJ2-2; 10 bases match TRBD1. V shed 6 bases, J shed 2 bases, and the junction held 6 bases outside the gene matches. The germline CDR1 and CDR2 sequences are MNHNY and SVGAGI (reference sequence). The CDR3 consists of 16 residues. The CDR3: CASSPGQGINTGELFF. The CDR3, as DNA: TGTGCCAGCAGCCCGGGACAGGGGATAAACACCGGGGAGCTGTTTTTT.

This rearrangement joins TRBV19 to TRBJ1-2, with 8 bases that match TRBD1. CDR3 length equals 13 residues. V lost 5 bases to trimming and J lost 4 bases; unmatched junction nucleotides: 3. Germline CDR1 is LNHDA and CDR2 is SQIVND (reference sequence). This CDR3 reads CASSSTGVYGYTF. The CDR3 nucleotides are TGTGCCAGTAGTTCGACAGGGGTCTATGGCTACACCTTC.